The sample holds one count of the clone carrying this TCR beta chain. The length of the CDR3 is 14 residues. V gave up 5 bases and J gave up 7 bases, with 15 bases separating them. Germline values: CDR1 SGHTA, CDR2 FQGNSA. The data were taken from a study of metastatic and nonmetastatic thyroid tumors. With MiXCR, TCRdb called clones anew from the PCR reads. The sample includes about 15,000 clones, under 30% of them seen just once. Patients underwent thyroid surgery, and none had received any treatment before it. The sample was adjacent normal tissue. This receptor was obtained from a female donor with papillary thyroid cancer or a benign thyroid nodule (not recorded which). Some clones in this sample may be carry-over from other donors' samples. The chain uses TRBV7-2 and TRBJ1-5, with a weak D call TRBD1 (5 bases). The CDR3 sequence is CASSPIGGYQPQHF. DNA of the CDR3: TGTGCCAGCAGCCCGATTGGGGGGTACCAGCCCCAGCATTTT.